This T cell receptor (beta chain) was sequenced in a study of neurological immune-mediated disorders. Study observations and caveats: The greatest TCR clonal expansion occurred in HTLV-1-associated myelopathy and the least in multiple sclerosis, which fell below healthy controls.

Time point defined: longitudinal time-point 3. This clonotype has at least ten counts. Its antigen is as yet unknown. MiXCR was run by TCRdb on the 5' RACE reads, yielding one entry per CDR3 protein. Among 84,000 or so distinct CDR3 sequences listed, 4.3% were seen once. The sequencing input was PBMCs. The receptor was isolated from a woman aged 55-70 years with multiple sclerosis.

The CDR3 DNA reads as TGCAGTGCTAGGAGCGGGGGGCCGGGTGAGCAGTTCTTC. Protein: CSARSGGPGEQFF. The rearrangement uses TRBV20-1 and TRBJ2-1; 9 bases fit TRBD2. This CDR3 contains 13 residues. Germline CDR1 DFQATT, CDR2 SNEGSKA (reference sequence). J was trimmed by 9 bases and V by 3 bases; bases with no gene match: 6.